This T cell receptor (beta chain) was captured by sequencing in a study of neurological immune-mediated disorders. Findings and limits, study-wide: Multiple sclerosis, the disease with the least TCR clonal expansion, fell below healthy controls, whereas HTLV-1-associated myelopathy showed the most. Private repertoires in all groups were suggested, as expanded clones shared no CDR3 amino acid sequences across subjects.

cDNA was made by 5'RACE with 10-nucleotide random UMIs. TCRdb processed the 5' RACE reads anew with MiXCR; each CDR3 protein has one entry. The sample consists of 55,000 to 65,000 distinct CDR3 sequences, roughly 12% of them appearing once. This CDR3 region has 13 residues. Germline-derived CDR1 and CDR2 are MDHEN and SYDVKM. Trimming took off 2 bases at V and 8 bases at J, with 12 bases between the two ends. Preparation of the unsorted libraries drew on 2 million PBMCs stored at -80 C. This clonotype was picked up many times. Its antigen is currently unknown. V is TRBV28 and J is TRBJ1-2; D remains ambiguous. The receptor was derived from a woman in her fifties or sixties with HTLV-1-associated myelopathy (HAM/TSP). The specimen sequenced was PBMCs. The CDR3 DNA reads as TGTGCCAGCAGTTTAGAGCAGACGAAGGGCTACACCTTC. As protein: CASSLEQTKGYTF.